Below, 24 T cell receptor beta chains from the same sample are listed, as sequenced in a study of cytomegalovirus exposure and HLA in healthy donors. PCR employed 60 Vbeta and 13 Jbeta primers. Produced via immunoSEQ multiplex PCR; TCRdb's table is partial and in-frame only. The data show 200,000 to 250,000 clones, 65% to 75% seen once. Sequenced input: PBMCs. These receptors all come from a woman aged 25 to 39 in good health and CMV-seronegative.

The chain joins TRBV7-9 to TRBJ2-2, with TRBD2 as a possible D gene (6 bases). V was cut by 2 bases and J by 1 base, with 17 bases left in between. The CDR3 has 18 amino acids. Germline CDR1 SEHNR, CDR2 FQNEAQ (reference sequence). The CDR3 DNA follows: TGTGCCAGCAGCTTATCGGCGGGGTATACCAAGAACACCGGGGAGCTGTTTTTT. This encodes CASSLSAGYTKNTGELFF.

The rearrangement joins TRBV9 to TRBJ2-1; D possibly corresponds to TRBD2 (6 bases). Per germline, CDR1 SGDLS and CDR2 YYNGEE. V dropped 4 bases and J dropped 3 bases, with 14 bases sitting between them. The CDR3 is made up of 15 amino acids. This CDR3 is CASSLDSGLYNEQFF. CDR3 bases: TGTGCCAGCAGCTTAGACTCGGGACTCTACAATGAGCAGTTCTTC.

The chain's CDR3 is CASSGTGGPGEQFF. CDR3 DNA sequence: TGTGCCAGCAGCGGCACGGGAGGCCCCGGTGAGCAGTTCTTC. The chain combines TRBV25-1 with TRBJ2-1, with 7 bases lining up with TRBD2. The length of the CDR3 is 14 residues. Germline values: CDR1 MGHDK, CDR2 SYGVNS. V dropped 6 bases and J dropped 9; count of bases not matched to a gene: 11.

This rearrangement joins TRBV18 to TRBJ2-5; D unresolved. Per the germline V gene, CDR1 is KGHSH and CDR2 is LQKENI. V shed 3 bases and J shed 5 bases, with 4 bases lying between them. CDR3 size: 11 residues. The CDR3 is CASSPRETQYF. Written as DNA, the CDR3 is TGTGCCAGCTCACCTCGGGAGACCCAGTACTTC.

The chain is built from TRBV19 and TRBJ1-1; TRBD1 is a possible D gene (5 bases). Germline lookup yields CDR1 LNHDA and CDR2 SQIVND (reference sequence). V lost 7 bases to trimming and J lost 4 bases, with 19 bases between them. This CDR3 spans 15 amino acids. The CDR3 spells CASTAEVGGATEAFF. DNA for the CDR3: TGTGCCAGTACGGCCGAGGTCGGAGGGGCCACTGAAGCTTTCTTT.

V is TRBV4-1 and J is TRBJ1-2; possible D gene TRBD1, 6 bases. Trimming pared 10 bases from V and 5 bases from J, leaving 32 bases between. The CDR3 spans 18 residues. Germline lookup yields CDR1 MGHRA and CDR2 YSYEKL. The CDR3 sequence: CAISPTGTPGQRLYGYTF. The CDR3 DNA sequence: TGCGCCATCAGTCCTACCGGGACACCCGGGCAGCGGCTATATGGCTACACCTTC.

This clone was detected only a few times. The V call is TRBV5-1, the J call TRBJ2-5; 10 bases map to TRBD1. In germline, CDR1 is SGHRS, CDR2 YFSETQ. V lost 7 bases, J lost 4 bases, and 10 bases stayed unmatched. The CDR3 has 15 amino acids. The CDR3 region is CASSRADRGGETQYF. DNA for the CDR3: TGCGCCAGCTCCCGGGCGGACAGGGGGGGAGAGACCCAGTACTTC.

This sequence joins TRBV27 and TRBJ2-7; 9 nucleotides line up with TRBD1. The CDR3 has 15 residues. V lost 6 bases and J lost 4; bases outside the gene matches: 10. Germline V gives CDR1 MNHEY, CDR2 SMNVEV (reference sequence). CDR3 sequence reads: CASRERQGGTYEQYF. The CDR3 nucleotides read TGTGCCAGCAGGGAAAGACAGGGGGGAACGTACGAGCAGTACTTC.

The J gene is TRBJ2-3, the V gene TRBV14; 14 bases align to TRBD2. The CDR3 covers 20 residues. Germline V gene sequence: CDR1 SGHDN, CDR2 FVKESK. V trimming: 2 bases; J trimming: 0 bases; junction bases outside the gene matches: 10. The CDR3 sequence is CASSQRTSGRYATSTDTQYF. DNA of the CDR3: TGTGCCAGCAGCCAACGGACTAGCGGGAGGTACGCCACTAGCACAGATACGCAGTATTTT.

The chain combines TRBV2 with TRBJ2-1; D unresolved. Germline CDR1 SNHLY, CDR2 FYNNEI. The CDR3 loop spans 13 amino acids. Trimming shortened V by 7 bases and J by 5 bases, and 12 bases separated the two germline ends. In nucleotides, the CDR3 is TGTGCCAGCACTTTTGAGAGTAACAATGAGCAGTTCTTC. It codes for CASTFESNNEQFF.

This clone was detected only a few times. CDR3 nucleotide sequence: TGTGCCAGCTCACCGGCTAGCGGTAGCAATGAGCAGTTCTTC. Its protein product is CASSPASGSNEQFF. The rearrangement uses TRBV18 and TRBJ2-1; TRBD2 matches 7 bases. CDR3 length: 14 residues. In germline, CDR1 is KGHSH, CDR2 LQKENI. Germline trimming cut 3 bases from V and 6 bases from J; bases unmatched to any gene: 5.

The V gene is TRBV7-9, the J gene TRBJ1-1, with D tentatively TRBD1 (6 bases). Germline V CDR1 and CDR2: SEHNR, FQNEAQ (reference sequence). V was clipped by 6 bases and J by 2 bases, with 13 bases between them. The CDR3 length is 14 residues. As DNA, the CDR3 is TGTGCCAGCAGGCCCCGGGGGGCAAACACTGAAGCTTTCTTT. This codes for CASRPRGANTEAFF. The whole variable domain, filled in from reference TRBV7-9 and TRBJ1-1, reads DTGVSQNPRHKITKRGQNVTFRCDPISEHNRLYWYRQTLGQGPEFLTYFQNEAQLEKSRLLSDRFSAERPKGSFSTLEIQRTEQGDSAMYLCASRPRGANTEAFFGQGTRLTVV.

The chain links TRBV6-1 to TRBJ2-7, with a tentative D call TRBD2 (5 bases). Germline loops: CDR1 MNHNS, CDR2 SASEGT. V was pared by 6 bases and J by 3 bases, with 12 bases between. This CDR3 spans 13 amino acids. CDR3 nucleotides: TGTGCCAGCAGCTATGGACTGAGCTACGAGCAGTACTTC. It yields the protein CASSYGLSYEQYF.

Details on this clone: Its ends do not fully match the called genes, so a read error is possible. CDR3 in DNA: TGTGCCAGCAGGTTAGACCCGAGGGCCGAAAAACTGTTTTTT. Translating gives CASRLDPRAEKLFF. The V call is TRBV7-8, the J call TRBJ1-4; D not certain. Germline assignment: CDR1 SGHVS and CDR2 FQNEAQ. The CDR3 runs to 14 residues.

The chain carries TRBV5-6 and TRBJ1-2; 7 bases agree with TRBD1. The CDR3 contains 14 residues. Trimming removed 5 bases from V and 4 bases from J; junction bases left unmatched: 8. Germline CDR1 and CDR2: SGHDT and YYEEEE. The CDR3 nucleotides read TGTGCCAGCAGACGCAGGGGGTTAAGCTATGGCTACACCTTC. This codes for CASRRRGLSYGYTF.

This clone has only one observation. The V call is TRBV5-1, the J call TRBJ2-1; D is undetermined. This CDR3 has 15 amino acids. The V end lost 0 bases, the J end lost 0 bases, and 7 bases lay between the germline ends. Germline lookup yields CDR1 SGHRS and CDR2 YFSETQ. CDR3 in DNA: TGCGCCAGCAGCTTGGTTGAGAGCTCCTACAATGAGCAGTTCTTC. Translating gives CASSLVESSYNEQFF.

As regards this clone: One end of the junction is discordant with germline, which a read error may explain. The DNA of the CDR3 is TGTGTCAGCAGCCCCCGACTAGCGGGGGCGAGCACAGATACGCAGTATTTT. Amino acid sequence: CVSSPRLAGASTDTQYF. V and J are TRBV9 and TRBJ2-3, with 12 bases lining up with TRBD2. The CDR3 totals 17 residues. Germline V gene sequence: CDR1 SGDLS, CDR2 YYNGEE.

A single count supports this clone. The chain uses TRBV2 and TRBJ1-1; the D is unclear. Trimming shortened V by 3 bases and J by 6 bases, and 17 bases separated the two germline ends. Germline CDR1 SNHLY, CDR2 FYNNEI. The length of the CDR3 is 15 residues. CDR3 in amino acids: CASSDNGRVVAEAFF. The CDR3, as DNA: TGTGCCAGCAGTGATAATGGTCGGGTAGTAGCTGAAGCTTTCTTT.

The V call is TRBV11-3, the J call TRBJ2-5; 11 positions match TRBD1. The CDR3 runs 16 residues. The germline V gene encodes CDR1 SGHNT and CDR2 YENEEA. Losses at the gene ends were 4 bases for V and 5 bases for J; bases not matched to a gene: 9. The DNA of the CDR3 is TGTGCCAGCAGCTACAGGACAGGGGGCTACCGGGAGACCCAGTACTTC. Protein: CASSYRTGGYRETQYF.

The chain recombines TRBV13 with TRBJ1-2, with D perhaps matching TRBD1 (6 bases). This CDR3 is 15 amino acids long. Germline V gene sequence: CDR1 PRHDT, CDR2 FYEKMQ (reference sequence). Trimming left V 5 bases short and J 0 bases short, with 13 bases between. CDR3 residues: CASSGRGFANYGYTF. The CDR3 nucleotides read TGTGCCAGCAGCGGCAGGGGATTTGCTAACTATGGCTACACCTTC. Drawing the rest from reference TRBV13 and TRBJ1-2, the complete variable domain is AAGVIQSPRHLIKEKRETATLKCYPIPRHDTVYWYQQGPGQDPQFLISFYEKMQSDKGSIPDRFSAQQFSDYHSELNMSSLELGDSALYFCASSGRGFANYGYTFGSGTRLTVV.

Notes on this clone: At one end, the junction sequence differs from germline, possibly due to a read error. The V and J genes are TRBV7-9 and TRBJ1-4; no clear D. The CDR3 is 13 residues long. Germline V gives CDR1 SEHNR, CDR2 FQNEAQ (reference sequence). The CDR3 coding sequence is TGTTCCAGCGGGAGCCCAACTAATGAAAAACTGTTTTTT. Translated, it gives CSSGSPTNEKLFF.

Worth noting for this clone: Compared with germline, one end of the junction differs, possibly owing to a read error. The sample carries other DNA sequences with the same CDR3. This chain joins TRBV27 and TRBJ1-1; the D gene is possibly TRBD1 (6 bases). The CDR3 is 14 amino acids. CDR1 is MNHEY, CDR2 SMNVEV, per germline (reference sequence). CDR3 amino acids: CASSPWGRNTEAFF. CDR3 coding DNA: TGTGCCAGCAGTCCTTGGGGGCGGAACACTGAAGCCTTCTTT.

The chain recombines TRBV5-4 with TRBJ1-1; weak D call: TRBD1 (6 bases). Germline CDR1 reads SGHNT; CDR2 reads YYREEE (reference sequence). The CDR3 has 14 residues. V dropped 5 bases and J dropped 2 bases, with 13 bases sitting between them. The CDR3 reads CASRPGTLNTEAFF. The CDR3 nucleotides are TGTGCCAGCAGACCTGGGACACTTAACACTGAAGCTTTCTTT. The variable domain in full, completed from reference TRBV5-4 and TRBJ1-1, reads ETGVTQSPTHLIKTRGQQVTLRCSSQSGHNTVSWYQQALGQGPQFIFQYYREEENGRGNFPPRFSGLQFPNYSSELNVNALELDDSALYLCASRPGTLNTEAFFGQGTRLTVV.

The chain uses TRBV6-1 and TRBJ2-3; D ambiguous. V was clipped by 1 base and J by 6 bases, with 11 bases between them. CDR1 is MNHNS and CDR2 is SASEGT in the germline V gene. The CDR3 loop spans 14 amino acids. The CDR3 DNA is TGTGCCAGCAGTGAAGTGGTGGGCCCGGATACGCAGTATTTT. Protein sequence: CASSEVVGPDTQYF.